The sequence of this T cell receptor (beta chain) was determined in a study of regulatory T cells in long-lasting Graves disease. The time point here: persistent/refractory GD, antithyroid drugs over 5 years with positive TRAb. The TCR library was prepared using RNA isolated from PBMCs. J gave up 8 bases and V 5 bases, and 14 bases lay outside the gene matches. CDR1 and CDR2 from the germline V gene are MNHEY and SVGEGT. The CDR3 is made up of 17 amino acids. TCR beta libraries were built with iRepertoire HTBI primers and Arm-PCR of CDR3 regions. TCRdb passed the multiplex PCR reads through MiXCR, listing each CDR3 protein once. The sample shows 310,000 or so distinct CDR3 sequences, around 20% of them seen only once.

The sample here was peripheral blood mononuclear cells (PBMCs), taken when the disease was refractory, from a patient treated with antithyroid drugs. The chain couples TRBV6-2 or TRBV6-3 to TRBJ2-3; 12 bases fit TRBD2. The sequence was collected from a female donor with Graves disease. The CDR3 loop is CASSNNPSGRAVGTQYF. The CDR3 DNA follows: TGTGCCAGCAGTAACAACCCTAGCGGGAGGGCTGTAGGTACGCAGTATTTT.